The 18 T cell receptor beta chains below come from one sample, sequenced in a study of tumor-infiltrating lymphocytes in oesophageal squamous cell carcinoma. TCRdb called the PCR reads again in MiXCR, with one record for every CDR3 protein. The sample lists 20,000 or so distinct CDR3 sequences; just over 40% were seen once. Sequencing used normal esophageal tissue next to the tumor. These receptors all come from a male donor with esophageal squamous cell carcinoma.

In this sample, this clonotype turned up a few times. The rearrangement links TRBV7-2 to TRBJ2-1, with D uncertain. Germline V gene data show CDR1 as SGHTA and CDR2 as FQGNSA. CDR3 length: 15 residues. Trimming took off 5 bases at V and 3 bases at J, with 14 bases between the two ends. The CDR3 reads CASSPDSTNYNEQFF. CDR3 sequence (DNA): TGTGCCAGCAGCCCAGACTCGACCAACTACAATGAGCAGTTCTTC.

The rearrangement joins TRBV10-3 to TRBJ1-6; 9 bases agree with TRBD1. V trimming: 2 bases; J trimming: 7 bases; junction bases outside the gene matches: 3. The CDR3 length is 15 residues. CDR1 and CDR2 (germline): ENHRY, SYGVKD. The CDR3 loop reads CAISEIGQGNSPLHF. The CDR3 DNA reads as TGTGCCATCAGTGAGATAGGACAGGGGAATTCACCCCTCCACTTT.

This clonotype was found many times. This chain connects TRBV18 to TRBJ2-7, with 7 bases matching TRBD2. Trimming at V came to 2 bases and at J to 0 bases, leaving 10 bases not matched to a gene. The CDR3 spans 17 residues. The germline gives CDR1 KGHSH, CDR2 LQKENI. The CDR3 spells CASSPGPGLAASYEQYF. DNA of the CDR3: TGTGCCAGCTCACCAGGACCGGGGCTAGCGGCCTCCTACGAGCAGTACTTC.

The V and J genes are TRBV19 and TRBJ1-5, with 7 nucleotides matching TRBD1. V shed 1 base, J shed 6 bases, and the junction held 12 bases outside the gene matches. CDR1 and CDR2 (germline): LNHDA, SQIVND (reference sequence). CDR3 size: 17 residues. The CDR3 region has the DNA TGTGCCAGTAGTATAGCTAGGGGTGAGGGGGCGAGTCAGCCCCAGCATTTT. Translating gives CASSIARGEGASQPQHF.

The chain links TRBV29-1 to TRBJ2-2, with no clear D. This CDR3 comprises 13 residues. Germline CDR1 is SQVTM and CDR2 is ANQGSEA. CDR3 DNA: TGCAGACAATCCCCAGGGAACACCGGGGAGCTGTTTTTT. It encodes CRQSPGNTGELFF.

This chain joins TRBV7-2 and TRBJ2-3; 12 bases match TRBD2. Unmatched junction bases numbered 9, after V lost 6 bases and J lost 5 bases. CDR3 size: 16 residues. From germline, CDR1 is SGHTA and CDR2 FQGNSA. Written as DNA, the CDR3 is TGTGCCAGCAGTTTTTCTAGCGGGGGGGCAAAAGATACGCAGTATTTT. This sequence encodes CASSFSSGGAKDTQYF.

This clonotype was detected a few times. A junction boundary mismatches the germline segment, possibly from a read error. The chain recombines TRBV7-6 with TRBJ2-1, with D perhaps matching TRBD1 or TRBD2 (5 bases each). The J call is doubtful: the DNA matches TRBJ2-5 better. The CDR3 loop spans 15 amino acids. The germline gives CDR1 SGHVS, CDR2 FNYEAQ. In DNA form, the CDR3 reads TGTGCTAGCAGCTTAGGGTTCGGGAAGGGGGAGACCCAGTACTTC. Amino acid sequence: CASSLGFGKGETQYF.

The CDR3, as DNA: TGTGCCAGCAGCTTAGAAGCGGGAACCTACGAGCAGTACTTC. Protein: CASSLEAGTYEQYF. The chain couples TRBV7-2 to TRBJ2-5; 7 bases agree with TRBD2. The J call is uncertain, as TRBJ2-7 better fits the DNA end. The CDR3 is 14 amino acids. Germline CDR1 is SGHTA and CDR2 is FQGNSA.

In this sample, this clonotype turned up many times. The chain employs TRBV5-4 and TRBJ1-1; 7 positions agree with TRBD1. V shed 8 bases and J 2 bases; nucleotides not matched to a gene: 3. Looked up from germline, CDR1 is SGHNT and CDR2 is YYREEE (reference sequence). This CDR3 has 12 residues. The CDR3 loop reads CARGQLNTEAFF. CDR3 DNA: TGTGCCAGGGGACAGCTTAACACTGAAGCTTTCTTT.

This clonotype was counted a few times. The V call is TRBV7-2, the J call TRBJ2-5; 11 bases line up with TRBD2. The CDR3 runs 16 residues. Germline V gives CDR1 SGHTA, CDR2 FQGNSA. Germline trimming cut 0 bases from V and 1 base from J; bases unmatched to any gene: 1. The DNA for the CDR3 is TGTGCCAGCAGCTTAGCCGGGACTAGCGGCCAAGAGACCCAGTACTTC. Residues: CASSLAGTSGQETQYF. Looking up the rest from reference TRBV7-2 and TRBJ2-5 gives the full variable domain: GAGVSQSPSNKVTEKGKDVELRCDPISGHTALYWYRQSLGQGLEFLIYFQGNSAPDKSGLPSDRFSAERTGGSVSTLTIQRTQQEDSAVYLCASSLAGTSGQETQYFGPGTRLLVL.

The rearrangement joins TRBV7-9 to TRBJ2-6; D is possibly TRBD2 (6 bases). CDR1 is SEHNR and CDR2 is FQNEAQ in the germline V gene (reference sequence). V was shortened by 4 bases and J by 2 bases, with 21 bases between the two germline ends. CDR3 length: 19 amino acids. DNA of the CDR3: TGTGCCAGCAGCTCCCCTGGGACTCTAGTTCGCCCTGGGGCCAACGTCCTGACTTTC. It encodes CASSSPGTLVRPGANVLTF.

The chain is built from TRBV6-2 or TRBV6-3 and TRBJ2-7; 7 bases map to TRBD2. This CDR3 spans 15 amino acids. Germline V gene data show CDR1 as MNHEY and CDR2 as SVGEGT. V dropped 7 bases and J dropped 4; count of bases not matched to a gene: 13. The CDR3 DNA sequence: TGTGCCAGCACCCTACTATTGGGGGGGACGTACGAGCAGTACTTC. Its translation is CASTLLLGGTYEQYF.

This chain connects TRBV5-1 to TRBJ2-4, with D perhaps TRBD1 (5 bases). The CDR3 runs to 15 residues. CDR1 is SGHRS, CDR2 YFSETQ, per germline. Trimming cost V 3 bases and J 0 bases, with 10 bases left between them. The CDR3 DNA follows: TGCGCCAGCAGCTCGCAAGGGGCAGCCAAAAACATTCAGTACTTC. Protein product: CASSSQGAAKNIQYF.

The V gene is TRBV25-1, the J gene TRBJ2-5; 11 bases match TRBD2. Trimming cost V 5 bases and J 2 bases; bases outside gene matches: 10. Germline V gene lookup returns CDR1 MGHDK and CDR2 SYGVNS. The CDR3 is made up of 17 amino acids. The CDR3 sequence: CASSPRWTSGHQETQYF. Here the CDR3 DNA reads TGTGCCAGCAGTCCCCGGTGGACTAGCGGGCATCAAGAGACCCAGTACTTC.

This chain joins TRBV7-3 and TRBJ2-1; D ambiguous. Germline V CDR1 and CDR2: SGHTA, FQGTGA. This CDR3 has 15 amino acids. With 5 bases removed from V and 0 bases from J, the gap between germline ends came to 11 bases. This chain's CDR3 is CASSGAPSSYNEQFF. CDR3 bases: TGTGCCAGCAGCGGAGCCCCGAGCTCCTACAATGAGCAGTTCTTC.

CDR3 bases: TGTGCCAGTAGTGATGGATTAGGGACTAGCTCCTACGAGCAGTACTTC. As protein: CASSDGLGTSSYEQYF. The chain uses TRBV19 and TRBJ2-7; the match to TRBD2 covers 8 bases. V was clipped by 5 bases and J by 0 bases; unmatched bases: 9. Germline CDR1 reads LNHDA; CDR2 reads SQIVND (reference sequence). The CDR3 length is 16 residues.

This clonotype was found many times. V gene TRBV12-3 or TRBV12-4 combines with J gene TRBJ1-1, with D tentatively TRBD1 (5 bases). V lost 5 bases, J lost 5 bases, and 21 bases lay in between. This CDR3 contains 16 residues. CDR3 sequence (DNA): TGTGCCAGCAGTCCCAGGGACGGACGTTGGAGGACTGAAGCTTTCTTT. As protein: CASSPRDGRWRTEAFF.

V gene TRBV30 combines with J gene TRBJ2-3; D not resolved. The closer fit of TRBJ1-1 to the DNA end suggests the J call may be wrong. From germline, CDR1 is GTSNPN and CDR2 SVGIG (reference sequence). This CDR3 is 14 amino acids long. This CDR3 is CAWSGLRSNTEAFF. Written as DNA, the CDR3 is TGTGCCTGGAGTGGACTCAGGTCAAACACTGAAGCTTTCTTT.